The clone carrying this T cell receptor (beta chain) showed up just a few times. Its antigen is unidentified. The data stem from a study of T cell responses to AZD1222 COVID-19 vaccine. Broader study findings: Rises in breadth and depth of Spike-specific TCRs came after two AZD1222 doses. Nearly half of spike-specific TCRs reportedly target variant regions that are unmutated in the B.1.351 and B.1.1.7 variants.

Only in-frame clones appear in the TCRdb table, and some are missing; sequencing was by immunoSEQ multiplex PCR. The table lists about 130,000 clones, around 90% of them singletons. Germline V gives CDR1 SGHDT, CDR2 YYEEEE. The V segment lost 4 bases and the J segment 4 bases; nucleotides outside the gene matches: 7. The CDR3 is 14 residues long. The TCR originated in an adult in good health. The specimen was peripheral blood, collected on day 0 of AZD1222 vaccination. This chain links TRBV5-6 with TRBJ1-2; TRBD1 aligns across 7 bases. CDR3 loop: CASSRQGQPYGYTF. The CDR3 DNA reads TGTGCCAGCAGCCGACAGGGACAACCCTATGGCTACACCTTC.